Sequencing of this TCR beta chain was carried out in a study of OX40 agonist ivuxolimab in advanced cancers. Study information: Dose-escalation cases comprised hepatocellular carcinoma, melanoma, renal cell or head and neck cancer.

In regard to this clone: Its target is not known.

Generated by immunoSEQ multiplex PCR, the TCRdb table keeps only in-frame clones and is missing some. The top ten clones hold 9.5% to 12% of a sample with under 45,000 clones, around 85% of them seen once. Germline-derived CDR1 and CDR2 are LNHNV and YYDKDF (reference sequence). Between the trimmed V and J ends, which lost 5 bases and 4 bases, there was a span of 12 bases. The CDR3 contains 13 residues. Broader study findings: Within 6 weeks, CD4+ and CD8+ blood T cells expanded clonally at 0.1 to 3.0 mg/kg. CD8+ T cells were the subset that, on average, had more expanded clones than CD4+.

This specimen was CD4+ or CD8+ T cells sorted from blood, taken in a trial of the OX40 agonist ivuxolimab. The sequence came from an adult with an advanced solid tumor such as melanoma, head and neck, liver or kidney cancer. The chain has TRBV15 and TRBJ2-7; D perhaps matches TRBD2 (5 bases). The CDR3 here is CATSEGRFYEQYF. The DNA for the CDR3 is TGTGCCACCAGCGAAGGGAGATTTTACGAGCAGTACTTC.